The rows below give T cell receptor beta chains drawn from one sample of a study of CD8 T cells in ankylosing spondylitis. MiXCR was run by TCRdb on the 5' RACE reads, yielding one entry per CDR3 protein. The sample lists some 200,000 distinct CDR3 sequences; 15% to 20% were seen once. Sequencing used blood, either unsorted or a sorted T cell fraction (not recorded which). Every receptor here comes from a male donor aged 5 to 30 with ankylosing spondylitis or in good health (not recorded which). Each CDR3 is given with its conserved first and last residue. A D gene is named only where the DNA matches it firmly. The size of a clone is reported for some rows only, either as once, few or many, or as a class for expanded clones.

few,-,TRBV20-1,TRBJ2-1,CSCRCRSWRDVGTSINEQFF,TGCAGTTGTAGATGTAGAAGCTGGAGAGATGTTGGTACCTCAATCAATGAGCAGTTCTTC
many,-,TRBV7-9,TRBJ1-5,CASGGNQPQHF,TGTGCCAGCGGAGGGAATCAGCCCCAGCATTTT
many,-,TRBV12-3/TRBV12-4,TRBJ2-7,CASSIDIYEQYF,TGTGCCAGCAGTATAGATATCTACGAGCAGTACTTC
-,TRBD2,TRBV6-5,TRBJ2-5,CASSYNPRGEETQYF,TGTGCCAGCAGTTACAACCCTCGGGGGGAAGAGACCCAGTACTTC
-,TRBD2,TRBV4-3,TRBJ2-5,CASSPGLGETQYF,TGCGCCAGCAGCCCGGGACTAGGCGAGACCCAGTACTTC
many,-,TRBV6-1,TRBJ1-2,CASSEAGGDFTGYTF,TGTGCCAGCAGTGAAGCAGGGGGGGATTTTACTGGCTACACCTTC
many,-,TRBV30,TRBJ2-7,CAWSAVRYEQYF,TGTGCCTGGAGTGCGGTCAGGTACGAGCAGTACTTC
-,-,TRBV29-1,TRBJ2-3,CSVEVPAGTDTQYF,TGCAGCGTTGAAGTGCCAGCCGGCACAGATACGCAGTATTTT
once,TRBD2,TRBV11-2,TRBJ2-1,CASSQTSGNSYNKQFF,TGTGCAAGCAGTCAGACTAGCGGGAACTCCTACAATAAGCAGTTCTTC
once,-,TRBV20-1,TRBJ2-3,CSASGDTQYF,TGCAGTGCTAGCGGGGATACGCAGTATTTT
many,-,TRBV11-2,TRBJ2-1,CASSLDGSAGRNEQFF,TGTGCCAGCAGCTTAGATGGCAGCGCGGGTAGGAATGAGCAGTTCTTC
many,-,TRBV20-1,TRBJ2-1,CSARDLHHPSSYNEQFF,TGCAGTGCTAGAGACTTACACCACCCGAGCTCCTACAATGAGCAGTTCTTC
once,TRBD1,TRBV6-5,TRBJ2-7,CDSSDGTGPNYEQYF,TGTGACAGCAGCGACGGGACAGGGCCTAACTACGAGCAGTACTTC
-,TRBD1,TRBV27,TRBJ1-1,CASSLGIDRGEAFF,TGTGCCAGCAGTTTAGGGATCGACAGGGGTGAAGCTTTCTTT
many,-,TRBV12-3/TRBV12-4,TRBJ1-3,CASWTQRTGNTIYF,TGTGCCAGCTGGACCCAGAGGACTGGAAACACCATATATTTT
few,TRBD2,TRBV15,TRBJ2-5,CATSRDQGLEFYQETQYF,TGTGCCACCAGCAGAGATCAGGGACTAGAGTTTTACCAAGAGACCCAGTACTTC
many,-,TRBV12-3/TRBV12-4,TRBJ1-1,CASRGRWNTEAFF,TGTGCCAGCAGGGGACGGTGGAACACTGAAGCTTTCTTT
many,TRBD2,TRBV20-1,TRBJ2-1,CSARGGLAGGPGEQFF,TGCAGTGCTAGAGGAGGACTAGCGGGAGGGCCAGGTGAGCAGTTCTTC
many,-,TRBV12-3/TRBV12-4,TRBJ2-1,CASSLGGTNEQFF,TGTGCCAGCAGTTTAGGGGGAACCAATGAGCAGTTCTTC
-,TRBD2,TRBV27,TRBJ2-1,CASSLHQTSGPYNEQFF,TGTGCCAGCAGTTTACACCAGACTAGCGGTCCCTACAATGAGCAGTTCTTC
-,TRBD2,TRBV4-3,TRBJ2-3,CASSHMGPTSGRGDTQYF,TGCGCCAGCAGCCACATGGGGCCGACTAGCGGGAGAGGAGATACGCAGTATTTT
many,-,TRBV12-3/TRBV12-4,TRBJ1-5,CASSLGAENQPQHF,TGTGCCAGCAGTTTGGGTGCGGAGAATCAGCCCCAGCATTTT
many,TRBD1,TRBV5-1,TRBJ1-1,CASSLVPTGGPEAFF,TGCGCCAGCAGCTTGGTTCCGACAGGGGGACCAGAAGCTTTCTTT
many,-,TRBV14,TRBJ2-7,CASSPIGIYEQYF,TGTGCCAGCAGCCCCATAGGGATCTACGAGCAGTACTTC
many,-,TRBV9,TRBJ2-5,CASSVETGRQETQYF,TGTGCCAGCAGCGTAGAGACGGGTAGGCAAGAGACCCAGTACTTC
-,-,TRBV30,TRBJ2-1,CAWSVGRWNEQFF,TGTGCCTGGAGTGTGGGGAGGTGGAATGAGCAGTTCTTC
many,TRBD1,TRBV3-1,TRBJ2-1,CASSRGQDRRYNEQFF,TGTGCCAGCAGCAGAGGACAGGATCGACGCTACAATGAGCAGTTCTTC
many,-,TRBV7-2,TRBJ2-6,CASSSWAGANVLTF,TGTGCCAGCAGCTCGTGGGCCGGGGCCAACGTCCTGACTTTC
-,TRBD1,TRBV20-1,TRBJ2-1,CSAIDRVSYNEQFF,TGCAGTGCAATTGACAGGGTCTCCTACAATGAGCAGTTCTTC
many,-,TRBV6-2/TRBV6-3,TRBJ1-1,CASSYAWTEAFF,TGTGCCAGCAGTTACGCGTGGACTGAAGCTTTCTTT
-,TRBD1,TRBV19,TRBJ2-1,CASSRDRGGNEQFF,TGTGCCAGTAGTAGGGACAGGGGCGGCAATGAGCAGTTCTTC
-,-,TRBV7-3,TRBJ2-1,CASSIQDANNEQFF,TGTGCCAGCAGCATTCAGGACGCTAACAATGAGCAGTTCTTC
many,TRBD2,TRBV14,TRBJ2-3,CASSSSGITTDTQYF,TGTGCCAGCAGCTCTAGCGGGATAACCACAGATACGCAGTATTTT
many,-,TRBV27,TRBJ2-1,CASSFGGIGQFF,TGTGCCAGCAGTTTCGGCGGGATAGGCCAGTTCTTC
many,-,TRBV20-1,TRBJ2-2,CSARLIAVTGELFF,TGCAGTGCTAGATTGATAGCGGTCACCGGGGAGCTGTTTTTT
few,-,TRBV25-1,TRBJ2-3,CASSGTAGDTQYF,TGTGCCAGCAGTGGGACTGCGGGAGATACGCAGTATTTT
many,-,TRBV20-1,TRBJ2-7,CSAYSRDKAYEQYF,TGCAGTGCTTACTCCCGGGACAAAGCCTACGAGCAGTACTTC
-,TRBD2,TRBV7-3,TRBJ2-3,CASSLSPSGWGDTQYF,TGTGCCAGCAGCTTAAGTCCTAGCGGGTGGGGAGATACGCAGTATTTT
many,-,TRBV9,TRBJ1-6,CASSPPQGNNSPLHF,TGTGCCAGCAGCCCCCCCCAAGGGAATAATTCACCCCTCCACTTT
many,TRBD2,TRBV5-1,TRBJ2-1,CASSLEGGRAPYNEQFF,TGCGCCAGCAGCTTGGAAGGCGGGAGGGCCCCCTACAATGAGCAGTTCTTC
-,-,TRBV20-1,TRBJ2-1,CSASGGVVRNEQFF,TGCAGTGCTAGCGGAGGGGTGGTGAGGAATGAGCAGTTCTTC
many,-,TRBV25-1,TRBJ1-1,CASRDGNTEAFF,TGTGCCAGCAGGGACGGAAACACTGAAGCTTTCTTT
-,-,TRBV5-5,TRBJ2-3,CASSFFLSTDTQYF,TGTGCCAGCAGCTTCTTCCTAAGCACAGATACGCAGTATTTT
many,-,TRBV5-1,TRBJ2-4,CASSQRGAKNIQYF,TGCGCCAGCAGCCAACGCGGTGCCAAAAACATTCAGTACTTC
many,TRBD1,TRBV18,TRBJ2-2,CASSPLDRAPGELFF,TGTGCCAGCTCACCGCTTGACAGGGCTCCCGGGGAGCTGTTTTTT
many,TRBD1,TRBV12-3/TRBV12-4,TRBJ2-3,CASTKRDRGTDTQYF,TGTGCCAGCACCAAAAGGGACAGAGGCACAGATACGCAGTATTTT
many,TRBD2,TRBV20-1,TRBJ2-1,CSARDRVAGQRVNEQFF,TGCAGTGCTAGAGATCGGGTAGCGGGCCAGAGGGTCAATGAGCAGTTCTTC
-,-,TRBV11-3,TRBJ2-1,CASSFPGRSSYNEQFF,TGTGCCAGCAGCTTCCCGGGACGCAGCTCCTACAATGAGCAGTTCTTC
many,TRBD1,TRBV30,TRBJ1-6,CAWSVRGTAESPLHF,TGTGCCTGGAGTGTACGAGGGACAGCCGAGTCACCCCTCCACTTT
many,-,TRBV25-1,TRBJ2-2,CASTWEGAIGTGELFF,TGTGCCAGCACCTGGGAGGGGGCGATCGGCACCGGGGAGCTGTTTTTT
many,TRBD1,TRBV6-2/TRBV6-3,TRBJ2-3,CASRADRATQYF,TGTGCCAGCAGAGCGGACAGGGCCACGCAGTATTTT
many,TRBD2,TRBV7-8,TRBJ2-3,CASSALAGASDTQYF,TGTGCCAGCAGCGCCCTAGCGGGAGCCTCAGATACGCAGTATTTT
many,-,TRBV4-2,TRBJ1-2,CASSQATGTSNF,TGTGCCAGCAGCCAAGCCACAGGGACAAGTAACTTC
many,-,TRBV29-1,TRBJ2-2,CSVEDPLASTGELFF,TGCAGCGTTGAAGATCCACTAGCAAGCACCGGGGAGCTGTTTTTT
many,-,TRBV24-1,TRBJ2-2,CATEDFPNTGELFF,TGTGCCACCGAGGACTTCCCGAACACCGGGGAGCTGTTTTTT